These 22 T cell receptor beta chains share one sample of origin, sequenced in a study of CD8+ T cells in alopecia areata. It was cDNA, reverse transcribed from extracted RNA, that served as the sequencing template. The assay was immunoSEQ multiplex PCR, and TCRdb's table has in-frame clones only and misses some. Of 160,000 or so clones detected, just over 65% appear once; the ten largest clones hold over 10%. Specimen: CD8+ T cells sorted from blood, collected at week 0. Every receptor here comes from a human donor with alopecia areata.

The rearrangement uses TRBV25-1 and TRBJ1-3; D is uncertain. With 6 bases removed from V and 3 bases from J, the gap between germline ends came to 6 bases. Per the germline V gene, CDR1 is MGHDK and CDR2 is SYGVNS. This CDR3 region has 12 residues. The CDR3 DNA follows: TGTGCCAGCAGGGGTATTGGAAACACCATATATTTT. Amino acids: CASRGIGNTIYF.

This clone was observed once. V and J are TRBV6-5 and TRBJ1-1, with a tentative D call TRBD1 (6 bases). CDR1 is MNHEY and CDR2 is SVGAGI in the germline V gene. V lost 4 bases and J lost 3, with 18 bases in between. The CDR3 contains 16 residues. This CDR3 is CASSSPTTGYDTEAFF. The CDR3 DNA is TGTGCCAGCAGTTCCCCAACAACAGGGTATGACACTGAAGCTTTCTTT.

The rearrangement uses TRBV7-9 and TRBJ2-4, with 12 bases that match TRBD2. CDR3 size: 15 residues. After removal of 5 bases from V and 5 bases from J, the junction contained 4 bases not matched to a gene. Germline V CDR1 and CDR2: SEHNR, FQNEAQ (reference sequence). CDR3 nucleotides: TGTGCCAGCAGCCGACTAGCGGGGGACCAAAACATTCAGTACTTC. It yields the protein CASSRLAGDQNIQYF.

This chain links TRBV29-1 with TRBJ1-2; TRBD1 is a possible D gene (6 bases). V lost 4 bases and J 1 base, leaving 13 bases between the germline ends. The V gene's germline CDR1 is SQVTM and CDR2 ANQGSEA. The CDR3 sequence is 14 residues long. CDR3 loop: CSVGGGAGNYGYTF. Here the CDR3 DNA reads TGCAGCGTTGGTGGGGGCGCGGGTAACTATGGCTACACCTTC.

This clone was recorded a few times. The V and J genes are TRBV9 and TRBJ1-1; D is perhaps TRBD1 (5 bases). Germline CDR1 and CDR2: SGDLS and YYNGEE. Trimming stripped 3 bases from V and 2 bases from J, with 11 bases between. The CDR3 sequence is 14 residues long. CDR3: CASSDVGGNTEAFF. The CDR3 nucleotides read TGTGCCAGCAGCGACGTTGGGGGAAACACTGAAGCTTTCTTT.

Remarks on this clone: A junction end diverges from the germline sequence, so it may reflect a read error. V is TRBV7-7 and J is TRBJ2-5; D perhaps matches TRBD1 (6 bases). The CDR3 covers 15 residues. Germline V gene data show CDR1 as SSHAT and CDR2 as FNYEAQ (reference sequence). This CDR3 is CASSLGPGTQETQYF. The CDR3 DNA is TGTGCTAGCAGCTTAGGGCCAGGGACACAAGAGACCCAGTACTTC.

This clone was counted only a few times. Other nucleotide sequences from this sample produce the same CDR3. The chain uses TRBV29-1 and TRBJ1-5; possibly TRBD1 for D (5 bases). The germline gives CDR1 SQVTM, CDR2 ANQGSEA. The CDR3 loop spans 15 amino acids. V lost 0 bases, J lost 0 bases, and 9 bases lay in between. In DNA, the CDR3 is TGCAGCGTTGAAGAAGAAGGGGATAGCAATCAGCCCCAGCATTTT. It yields the protein CSVEEEGDSNQPQHF.

The chain joins TRBV6-1 to TRBJ1-1; D is possibly TRBD1 (5 bases). There are 13 residues in the CDR3. Per the germline V gene, CDR1 is MNHNS and CDR2 is SASEGT. The ends were cut back, 2 bases at V and 4 bases at J, with 8 bases in the middle. The CDR3 here is CASSELGVTEAFF. For the CDR3, the DNA is TGTGCCAGCAGTGAATTAGGGGTCACTGAAGCTTTCTTT.

The chain has TRBV6-5 and TRBJ2-1; a possible D gene is TRBD1 (6 bases). The CDR3 runs to 12 residues. V gave up 5 bases and J gave up 11 bases, with 13 bases separating them. Germline CDR1 is MNHEY and CDR2 is SVGAGI. The CDR3 nucleotides are TGTGCCAGCAGTAGAGGGGACAAACAGCAGTTCTTC. Protein product: CASSRGDKQQFF.

The rearrangement uses TRBV27 and TRBJ1-2; D is undetermined. Trimming left V 4 bases short and J 4 bases short, with 10 bases between. From germline, CDR1 is MNHEY and CDR2 SMNVEV (reference sequence). CDR3 length: 13 amino acids. The CDR3 nucleotides read TGTGCCAGCAGTTCTAATGACCTCTATGGCTACACCTTC. Translated: CASSSNDLYGYTF.

CDR3 in DNA: TGCGCCAGCAGCCTTCAGGGGGCCGGGACTGAAGCTTTCTTT. This codes for CASSLQGAGTEAFF. J is TRBJ1-1 and V is TRBV5-1; 8 nucleotides line up with TRBD1. The CDR3 has 14 amino acids. The V segment lost 4 bases and the J segment 5 bases; nucleotides outside the gene matches: 7. CDR1 and CDR2 (germline): SGHRS, YFSETQ.

The J gene is TRBJ1-5, the V gene TRBV6-5; D is perhaps TRBD1 (6 bases). This CDR3 spans 13 amino acids. V was pared by 7 bases and J by 8 bases, with 15 bases between. Germline V CDR1 and CDR2: MNHEY, SVGAGI. The CDR3 DNA reads as TGTGCCAGCACCCACGGTCAGGGGAAGCCCCAGCATTTT. It codes for CASTHGQGKPQHF.

The chain uses TRBV2 and TRBJ2-5, with D uncertain. Trimming pared 8 bases from V and 7 bases from J, leaving 8 bases between. The V gene's germline CDR1 is SNHLY and CDR2 FYNNEI. The CDR3 loop spans 10 amino acids. CDR3 DNA: TGTGCCAGCTACTCTATGACCCAGTACTTC. Translated: CASYSMTQYF.

A few counts support this clone. The V gene is TRBV7-9, the J gene TRBJ1-2, with TRBD1 as a possible D gene (5 bases). Germline CDR1 reads SEHNR; CDR2 reads FQNEAQ (reference sequence). Between the trimmed V and J ends, which lost 5 bases and 4 bases, there was a span of 11 bases. The CDR3 length is 13 residues. The CDR3 protein is CASSHGTGYGYTF. For the CDR3, the DNA is TGTGCCAGCAGCCACGGGACCGGCTATGGCTACACCTTC. The variable domain in full, completed from reference TRBV7-9 and TRBJ1-2, reads DTGVSQNPRHKITKRGQNVTFRCDPISEHNRLYWYRQTLGQGPEFLTYFQNEAQLEKSRLLSDRFSAERPKGSFSTLEIQRTEQGDSAMYLCASSHGTGYGYTFGSGTRLTVV.

This chain joins TRBV13 and TRBJ1-2; D gene uncertain. The germline gives CDR1 PRHDT, CDR2 FYEKMQ (reference sequence). The CDR3 runs 12 residues. V lost 0 bases, J lost 6 bases, and 5 bases lay in between. CDR3 sequence reads: CASSLGQHGYTF. For the CDR3, the DNA is TGTGCCAGCAGCTTAGGACAGCATGGCTACACCTTC.

This clone was counted once. J is TRBJ1-2 and V is TRBV6-5, with TRBD1 matching over 8 bases. J gave up 2 bases and V 2 bases, and 1 base lay outside the gene matches. Germline V CDR1 and CDR2: MNHEY, SVGAGI. This CDR3 spans 14 amino acids. The CDR3 DNA is TGTGCCAGCAGTTACGGACAGGGAAACTATGGCTACACCTTC. It encodes CASSYGQGNYGYTF.

The J gene is TRBJ2-5, the V gene TRBV6-5; 9 bases map to TRBD1. CDR1 and CDR2 from the germline V gene are MNHEY and SVGAGI. The CDR3 is 13 amino acids. V lost 3 bases and J lost 10; bases outside the gene matches: 6. The CDR3 sequence: CASSYGTGNNQYF. CDR3 bases: TGTGCCAGCAGTTATGGGACAGGGAATAACCAGTACTTC.

The chain couples TRBV9 to TRBJ2-3; D is possibly TRBD2 (6 bases). The CDR3 runs 16 residues. The germline V gene encodes CDR1 SGDLS and CDR2 YYNGEE. V gave up 0 bases and J gave up 0 bases, with 11 bases separating them. For the CDR3, the DNA is TGTGCCAGCAGCGTAGAATCCGGGAGTAGCACAGATACGCAGTATTTT. Its translation: CASSVESGSSTDTQYF.

The chain is built from TRBV30 and TRBJ1-1, with D possibly matching TRBD1 (6 bases). The germline V and J ends were trimmed by 8 bases and 3 bases, with 16 bases remaining between them. CDR3 length: 13 amino acids. Germline-derived CDR1 and CDR2 are GTSNPN and SVGIG (reference sequence). CDR3 loop: CAGGHTYYTEAFF. The DNA for the CDR3 is TGTGCCGGGGGGCACACCTACTACACTGAAGCTTTCTTT.

The V and J genes are TRBV6-5 and TRBJ1-1; TRBD1 is a possible D gene (5 bases). The CDR3 is 11 residues long. Trimming took 7 bases from V and 8 from J, leaving 11 bases between them. Germline assignment: CDR1 MNHEY and CDR2 SVGAGI. The CDR3 DNA is TGTGCCAGCAACCACGCAGGGGAAGCTTTCTTT. Its protein is CASNHAGEAFF.

This clone occurred many times. The chain carries TRBV4-1 and TRBJ2-2, with TRBD1 identical over 8 bases. Germline V gene lookup returns CDR1 MGHRA and CDR2 YSYEKL. This CDR3 is built from 15 residues. V shed 3 bases and J 4 bases; nucleotides not matched to a gene: 4. CDR3 DNA: TGCGCCAGCAGCCAGGGACAGGCGTCCACCGGGGAGCTGTTTTTT. The encoded protein is CASSQGQASTGELFF.

This rearrangement joins TRBV11-2 to TRBJ2-5; D unclear. Germline V CDR1 and CDR2: SGHAT, FQNNGV. Trimming cost V 5 bases and J 2 bases, with 9 bases left between them. The CDR3 sequence is 13 residues long. CDR3 in amino acids: CASSHNRQETQYF. CDR3 bases: TGTGCCAGCAGCCACAACAGACAAGAGACCCAGTACTTC. Filled out from reference TRBV11-2 and TRBJ2-5, the complete variable domain reads EAGVAQSPRYKIIEKRQSVAFWCNPISGHATLYWYQQILGQGPKLLIQFQNNGVVDDSQLPKDRFSAERLKGVDSTLKIQPAKLEDSAVYLCASSHNRQETQYFGPGTRLLVL.